The sample holds a few counts of the clone carrying this TCR beta chain. Its target is unknown. TCRdb reprocessed the reads with MiXCR, giving one entry per CDR3 protein. The table has roughly 230,000 distinct CDR3 sequences, over 15% seen once. The sample comes from a study of T cell repertoires in cytomegalovirus infection. Study overall: An indication of both CMV infection and matching HLA type came from public TCR beta signatures. Study conclusions and caveats: Pooled public TCR beta family frequency picked out CMV carriers with the relevant HLA. Across the ex vivo response, the dominant clonotypes were HLA-C-restricted CMV-specific TCR beta clonotypes.

Germline CDR1 is DFQATT and CDR2 is SNEGSKA (reference sequence). J gave up 6 bases and V 6 bases, and 9 bases lay outside the gene matches. The CDR3 totals 14 residues. This chain joins TRBV20-1 and TRBJ2-2, with 8 bases identical to TRBD1. The sequenced sample was CD8+ T cells from PBMCs. The receptor was derived from a human donor in good health (CMV status not recorded). Some clones in this sample may be carry-over from other donors' samples. CDR3: CSARTGSEPGELFF. The CDR3 region has the DNA TGCAGTGCAAGGACAGGGAGCGAACCCGGGGAGCTGTTTTTT.